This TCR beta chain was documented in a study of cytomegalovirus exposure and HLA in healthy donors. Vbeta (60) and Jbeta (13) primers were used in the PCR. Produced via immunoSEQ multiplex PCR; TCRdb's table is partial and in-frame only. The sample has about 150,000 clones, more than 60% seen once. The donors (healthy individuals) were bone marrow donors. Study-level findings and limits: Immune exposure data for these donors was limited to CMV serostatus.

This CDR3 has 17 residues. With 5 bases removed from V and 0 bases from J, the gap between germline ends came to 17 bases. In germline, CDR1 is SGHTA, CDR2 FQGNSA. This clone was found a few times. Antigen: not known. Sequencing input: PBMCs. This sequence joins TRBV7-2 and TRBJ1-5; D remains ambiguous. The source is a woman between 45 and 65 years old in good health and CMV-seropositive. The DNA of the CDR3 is TGTGCCAGCAGCGCGGTGGCAGCTATTTCTAGCAATCAGCCCCAGCATTTT. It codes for CASSAVAAISSNQPQHF. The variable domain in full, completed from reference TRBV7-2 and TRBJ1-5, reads GAGVSQSPSNKVTEKGKDVELRCDPISGHTALYWYRQSLGQGLEFLIYFQGNSAPDKSGLPSDRFSAERTGGSVSTLTIQRTQQEDSAVYLCASSAVAAISSNQPQHFGDGTRLSIL.